A single sample gave rise to the 20 T cell receptor beta chains below, sequenced in a study of blood T cell repertoires in COVID-19. The protocol was immunoSEQ multiplex PCR, while the TCRdb copy is restricted to in-frame clones and leaves out a portion. The sample lists 45,000 to 50,000 clones, 70% to 90% occurring once. The specimen was peripheral blood. Receptors were obtained from a woman older than 75 with COVID-19, enrolled during active disease.

The genes are TRBV4-1 and TRBJ1-1; 7 nucleotides line up with TRBD1. Germline loops: CDR1 MGHRA, CDR2 YSYEKL. With 4 bases clipped from V and 1 base from J, the junction kept 15 bases outside the gene matches. The CDR3 has 18 amino acids. The CDR3 DNA reads as TGCGCCAGCAGCCTACGACAGGGTGGGACTCCTTCGAACACTGAAGCTTTCTTT. Translation: CASSLRQGGTPSNTEAFF.

The chain has TRBV5-6 and TRBJ1-4; possible D gene TRBD1, 6 bases. This CDR3 region has 16 residues. Deletions cut 0 bases from V and 5 bases from J, with 14 bases between. Germline loops: CDR1 SGHDT, CDR2 YYEEEE. CDR3 sequence reads: CASSLEWARGNEKLFF. The CDR3 DNA reads as TGTGCCAGCAGCTTGGAGTGGGCCAGGGGAAATGAAAAACTGTTTTTT.

The V and J genes are TRBV5-6 and TRBJ1-2; weak D call: TRBD1 (6 bases). Trimming cost V 5 bases and J 8 bases, with 31 bases left between them. The CDR3 is made up of 18 amino acids. In germline, CDR1 is SGHDT, CDR2 YYEEEE. The CDR3 region is CASSPGARQRTLSSGYTF. The CDR3 region has the DNA TGTGCCAGCAGTCCAGGGGCGAGACAGCGAACGCTCTCGTCCGGCTACACCTTC.

The chain is built from TRBV10-3 and TRBJ1-4; D is perhaps TRBD1 (5 bases). V was clipped by 5 bases and J by 8 bases, with 12 bases between them. CDR1 ENHRY and CDR2 SYGVKD come from the germline V gene. This CDR3 spans 13 amino acids. The CDR3 here is CAISRTAGEKLFF. The CDR3 nucleotides are TGTGCCATCAGTCGAACAGCAGGGGAAAAACTGTTTTTT.

CDR3 sequence: CASSLGTGFDGYTF. Written as DNA, the CDR3 is TGCGCCAGCAGCTTGGGGACAGGGTTCGACGGCTACACCTTC. The V and J genes are TRBV5-1 and TRBJ1-2, with 8 bases that match TRBD1. Germline CDR1 and CDR2: SGHRS and YFSETQ. Trimming took 0 bases from V and 8 from J; bases not matched to a gene: 6. This CDR3 region has 14 residues.

The chain is built from TRBV5-6 and TRBJ1-2; tentatively, D is TRBD1 (5 bases). The CDR3 spans 12 residues. Germline V CDR1 and CDR2: SGHDT, YYEEEE. Trimming cost V 1 base and J 7 bases, with 8 bases left between them. The CDR3 is CASSLKGRGYTF. The CDR3 bases are TGTGCCAGCAGCTTGAAGGGGCGTGGCTACACCTTC.

Notes on this clone: At one end the junction does not follow the germline gene, possibly because of a read error. In nucleotides, the CDR3 is TGTGCCAGCAGCTCGGGAAGGAACTCTGAAGCTTTCTTT. Translation gives CASSSGRNSEAFF. The chain links TRBV13 to TRBJ1-1; D is uncertain. Germline CDR1 and CDR2: PRHDT and FYEKMQ (reference sequence). The CDR3 is 13 residues long.

The rearrangement joins TRBV21-1 to TRBJ2-3; TRBD2, as called in the table, went unchecked against the DNA. TRBV21-1 is termed a pseudogene. The CDR3 length is 17 residues. The DNA of the CDR3 is TGTGCCAGCAGCGCTAGTAGCGGGAGGGATAGCACAGATACGCAGTATTTT. It translates to CASSASSGRDSTDTQYF.

The rearrangement links TRBV29-1 to TRBJ2-3; D is unresolved. Germline CDR1 is SQVTM and CDR2 is ANQGSEA. This CDR3 is 13 amino acids long. Trimming cost V 0 bases and J 4 bases, with 8 bases left between them. CDR3 DNA: TGCAGCGTTGAAGAAGGCGCGGCAGATACGCAGTATTTT. Its protein product is CSVEEGAADTQYF.

The chain recombines TRBV3-1 (or the pseudogene TRBV3-2) with TRBJ1-3; no reliable D call. V shed 2 bases and J shed 0 bases, with 11 bases lying between them. The CDR3 runs 16 residues. CDR1 is LGHDT, CDR2 YNNKEL, per germline (reference sequence). DNA of the CDR3: TGTGCCAGCAGCCAATGGTTCAAGAGCTCTGGAAACACCATATATTTT. This encodes CASSQWFKSSGNTIYF.

This clone was picked up a small number of times. The rearrangement uses TRBV5-1 and TRBJ1-5, with TRBD1 as a possible D gene (5 bases). The germline V gene encodes CDR1 SGHRS and CDR2 YFSETQ. V lost 9 bases and J lost 9, with 37 bases in between. The length of the CDR3 is 19 residues. CDR3 loop: CAIKVRSRANRAVPRPQHF. Written as DNA, the CDR3 is TGCGCCATAAAAGTGAGGTCCAGGGCTAACAGAGCCGTACCGAGGCCCCAGCATTTT.

The gene calls are TRBV5-6 and TRBJ2-2, with a possible D match to TRBD1 (6 bases). Trimming pared 2 bases from V and 5 bases from J, leaving 19 bases between. The CDR3 loop spans 17 amino acids. In germline, CDR1 is SGHDT, CDR2 YYEEEE. CDR3 sequence: CASSLEGGRRETGELFF. CDR3 nucleotide sequence: TGTGCCAGCAGCTTAGAAGGGGGACGAAGAGAAACCGGGGAGCTGTTTTTT.

The rearrangement uses TRBV2 and TRBJ1-1, with D perhaps matching TRBD1 (5 bases). Germline V gene data show CDR1 as SNHLY and CDR2 as FYNNEI. The V end was cut by 6 bases, the J end by 6 bases, with 29 bases between. The CDR3 covers 18 residues. The CDR3 DNA follows: TGTGCCAGCAGGGGGTCAAAGGGGCGCTTAGCAATTTGGTCTGAAGCTTTCTTT. Protein sequence: CASRGSKGRLAIWSEAFF. The entire variable domain, with the rest obtained from reference TRBV2 and TRBJ1-1, is as follows: EPEVTQTPSHQVTQMGQEVILRCVPISNHLYFYWYRQILGQKVEFLVSFYNNEISEKSEIFDDQFSVERPDGSNFTLKIRSTKLEDSAMYFCASRGSKGRLAIWSEAFFGQGTRLTVV.

The chain joins TRBV27 to TRBJ1-5; no definite D call. Trimming shortened V by 6 bases and J by 7 bases, and 16 bases separated the two germline ends. The CDR3 length is 14 residues. Germline values: CDR1 MNHEY, CDR2 SMNVEV (reference sequence). The CDR3 bases are TGTGCCAGCAGCCTACGGAGAGGGAACCAGCCCCAGCATTTT. The encoded protein is CASSLRRGNQPQHF.

This chain joins TRBV7-9 and TRBJ2-6, with TRBD2 matching 8 bases. The CDR3 loop spans 16 amino acids. J was trimmed by 0 bases and V by 6 bases; bases with no gene match: 4. Germline V gene data show CDR1 as SEHNR and CDR2 as FQNEAQ (reference sequence). CDR3 loop: CASSLAGGSGANVLTF. Here the CDR3 DNA reads TGTGCCAGCAGTCTTGCGGGGGGCTCTGGGGCCAACGTCCTGACTTTC.

This rearrangement joins TRBV30 to TRBJ1-5; D unclear. Deletions cut 1 base from V and 6 bases from J, with 16 bases between. The germline V gene encodes CDR1 GTSNPN and CDR2 SVGIG (reference sequence). The CDR3 is made up of 15 amino acids. DNA for the CDR3: TGTGCCTGGAGTGGAGGGTCGGTTTGGTCTCAGCCCCAGCATTTT. Translating gives CAWSGGSVWSQPQHF.

This clone was observed a handful of times. The J gene is TRBJ2-7, the V gene TRBV11-2, with TRBD1 identical over 9 bases. V was pared by 5 bases and J by 5 bases, with 10 bases of the junction left unmatched. The CDR3 loop spans 15 amino acids. Germline V lookup: CDR1 SGHAT, CDR2 FQNNGV. The CDR3 sequence: CASSAHRDRDHEQYF. The CDR3 nucleotides read TGTGCCAGCAGCGCCCACCGGGACAGGGACCACGAGCAGTACTTC.

The rearrangement uses TRBV3-1 (or the pseudogene TRBV3-2) and TRBJ2-1, with unresolved D. Trimming removed 4 bases at V and 7 bases at J, with 5 bases between. The CDR3 has 11 residues. Germline loops: CDR1 LGHDT, CDR2 YNNKEL (reference sequence). The CDR3, as DNA: TGTGCCAGCAGCCGAGTGAATGAGCAGTTCTTC. Its protein product is CASSRVNEQFF.

On this clone: At one end the junction does not follow the germline gene, possibly because of a read error. The V call is TRBV19, the J call TRBJ2-7, with 10 bases fitting TRBD1. Per the germline V gene, CDR1 is LNHDA and CDR2 is SQIVND (reference sequence). CDR3 size: 17 residues. CDR3 nucleotides: TGTGCCAGTAGCATAGGGGGCGGGACAGGGGCCTCCTACGAGCAGTACTTC. Its translation is CASSIGGGTGASYEQYF.

The count of this clone is one. CDR3 bases: TGTGCCATCAGTGATGTCAGGGGGTCGACCGGGGAGCTGTTTTTT. It translates to CAISDVRGSTGELFF. V usage is TRBV10-3 and J usage is TRBJ2-2, with TRBD1 identical over 7 bases. V dropped 3 bases and J dropped 5; count of bases not matched to a gene: 6. The CDR3 runs to 15 residues. Germline values: CDR1 ENHRY, CDR2 SYGVKD.